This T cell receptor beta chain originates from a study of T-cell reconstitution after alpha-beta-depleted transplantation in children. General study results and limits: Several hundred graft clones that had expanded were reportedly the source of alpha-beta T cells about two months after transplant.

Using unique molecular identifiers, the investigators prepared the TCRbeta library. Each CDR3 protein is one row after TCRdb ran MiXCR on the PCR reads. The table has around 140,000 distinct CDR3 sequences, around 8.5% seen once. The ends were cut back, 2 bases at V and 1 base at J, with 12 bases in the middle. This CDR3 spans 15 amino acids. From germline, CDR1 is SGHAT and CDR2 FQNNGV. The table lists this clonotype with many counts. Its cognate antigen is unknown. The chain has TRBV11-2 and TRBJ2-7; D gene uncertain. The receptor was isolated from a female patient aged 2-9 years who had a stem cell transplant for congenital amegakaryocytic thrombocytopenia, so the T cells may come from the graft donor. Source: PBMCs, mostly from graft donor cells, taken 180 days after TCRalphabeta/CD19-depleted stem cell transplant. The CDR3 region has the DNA TGTGCCAGCAGCTTAACAGTCTTGATATCCTACGAGCAGTACTTC. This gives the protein CASSLTVLISYEQYF.